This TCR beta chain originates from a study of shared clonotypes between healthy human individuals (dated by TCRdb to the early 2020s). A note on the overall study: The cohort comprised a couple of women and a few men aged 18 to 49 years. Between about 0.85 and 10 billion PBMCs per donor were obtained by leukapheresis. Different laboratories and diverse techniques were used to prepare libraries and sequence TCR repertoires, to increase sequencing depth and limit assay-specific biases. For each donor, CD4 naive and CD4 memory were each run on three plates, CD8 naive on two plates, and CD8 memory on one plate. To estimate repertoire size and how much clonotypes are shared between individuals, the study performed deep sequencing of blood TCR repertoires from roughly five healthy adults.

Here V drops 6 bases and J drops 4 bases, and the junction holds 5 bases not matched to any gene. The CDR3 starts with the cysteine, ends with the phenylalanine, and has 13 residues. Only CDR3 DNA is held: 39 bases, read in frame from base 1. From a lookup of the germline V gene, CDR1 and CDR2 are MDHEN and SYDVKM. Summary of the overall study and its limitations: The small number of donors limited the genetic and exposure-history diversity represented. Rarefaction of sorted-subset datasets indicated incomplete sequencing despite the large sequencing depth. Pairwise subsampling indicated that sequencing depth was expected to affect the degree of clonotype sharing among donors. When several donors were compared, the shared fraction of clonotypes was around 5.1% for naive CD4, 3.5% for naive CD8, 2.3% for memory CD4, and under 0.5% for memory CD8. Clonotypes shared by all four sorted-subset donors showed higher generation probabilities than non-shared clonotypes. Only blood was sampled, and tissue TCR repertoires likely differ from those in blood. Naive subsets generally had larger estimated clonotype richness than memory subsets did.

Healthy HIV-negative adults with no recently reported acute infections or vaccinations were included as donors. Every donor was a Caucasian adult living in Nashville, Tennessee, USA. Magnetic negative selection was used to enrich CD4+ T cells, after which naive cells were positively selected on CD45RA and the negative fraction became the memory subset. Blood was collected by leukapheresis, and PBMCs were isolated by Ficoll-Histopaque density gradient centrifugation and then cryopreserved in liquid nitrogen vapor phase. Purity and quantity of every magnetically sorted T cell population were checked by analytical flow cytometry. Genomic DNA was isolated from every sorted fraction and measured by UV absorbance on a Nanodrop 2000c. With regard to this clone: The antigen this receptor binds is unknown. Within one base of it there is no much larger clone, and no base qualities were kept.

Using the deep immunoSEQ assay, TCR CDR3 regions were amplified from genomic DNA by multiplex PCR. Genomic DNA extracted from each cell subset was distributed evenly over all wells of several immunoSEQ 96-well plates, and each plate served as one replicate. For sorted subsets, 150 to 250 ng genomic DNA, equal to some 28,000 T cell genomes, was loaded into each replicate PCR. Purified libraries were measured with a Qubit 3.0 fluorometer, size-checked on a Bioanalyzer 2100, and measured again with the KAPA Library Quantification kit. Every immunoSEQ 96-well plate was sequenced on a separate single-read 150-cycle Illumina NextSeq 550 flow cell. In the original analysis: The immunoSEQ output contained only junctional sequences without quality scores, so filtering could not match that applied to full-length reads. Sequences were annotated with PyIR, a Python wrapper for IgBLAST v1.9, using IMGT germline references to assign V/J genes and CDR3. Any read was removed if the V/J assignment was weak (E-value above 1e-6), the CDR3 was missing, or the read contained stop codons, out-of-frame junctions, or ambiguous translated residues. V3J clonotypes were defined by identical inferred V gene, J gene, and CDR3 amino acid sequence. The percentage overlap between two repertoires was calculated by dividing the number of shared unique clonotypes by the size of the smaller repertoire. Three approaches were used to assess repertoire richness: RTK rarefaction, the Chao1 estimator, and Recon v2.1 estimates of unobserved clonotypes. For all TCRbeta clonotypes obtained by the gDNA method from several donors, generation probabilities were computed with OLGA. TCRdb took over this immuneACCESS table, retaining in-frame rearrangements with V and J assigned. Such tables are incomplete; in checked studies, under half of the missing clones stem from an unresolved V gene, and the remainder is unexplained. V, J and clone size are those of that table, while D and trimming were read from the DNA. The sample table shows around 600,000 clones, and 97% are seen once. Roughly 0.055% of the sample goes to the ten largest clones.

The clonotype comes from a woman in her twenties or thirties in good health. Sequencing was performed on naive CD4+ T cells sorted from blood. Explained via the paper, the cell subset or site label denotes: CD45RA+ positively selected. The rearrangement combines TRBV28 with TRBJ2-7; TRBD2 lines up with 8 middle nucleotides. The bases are TGTGCCAGCAGAGTGGGCGGGGGGTACGAGCAGTACTTC. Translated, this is CASRVGGGYEQYF.